A single sample is the source of the 15 T cell receptor beta chains below, sequenced in a study of control samples from healthy donors and cancer patients. Libraries were prepared by immunoSEQ multiplex PCR; TCRdb keeps only in-frame clonotypes and omits some of them. The profile shows 150,000 or so clones, approximately 93% of them singletons. The sample was blood. The receptor source for this set is a man aged 18 to 30 in good health.

The CDR3 DNA is TGTGCCAGCAGTTTAGGACGGGGAGGCGGGGAGCTGTTTTTT. Translation: CASSLGRGGGELFF. V is TRBV27 and J is TRBJ2-2; perhaps TRBD2 as D (6 bases). Germline CDR1 reads MNHEY; CDR2 reads SMNVEV (reference sequence). CDR3 length: 14 amino acids. Between the trimmed V and J ends, which lost 2 bases and 7 bases, there was a span of 11 bases.

The J gene is TRBJ2-7, the V gene TRBV5-8; D remains unclear. Trimming removed 2 bases from V and 5 bases from J, with 23 bases in between. The CDR3 extends over 17 amino acids. Looked up from germline, CDR1 is SGHTS and CDR2 is YDEGEE. The DNA of the CDR3 is TGTGCCAGCAGCTTCCACGGATTACAGCTTTCCGTCCACGAGCAGTACTTC. Its translation is CASSFHGLQLSVHEQYF.

V usage is TRBV27 and J usage is TRBJ2-1, with D tentatively TRBD2 (6 bases). Trimming pared 7 bases from V and 4 bases from J, leaving 20 bases between. The CDR3 contains 16 residues. Germline V gene data show CDR1 as MNHEY and CDR2 as SMNVEV (reference sequence). CDR3 sequence: CASNKMTVAGYNEQFF. CDR3 nucleotide sequence: TGTGCCAGCAACAAAATGACGGTCGCGGGGTACAATGAGCAGTTCTTC.

The chain has TRBV28 and TRBJ1-5; D is perhaps TRBD1 (5 bases). The CDR3 is made up of 14 amino acids. V lost 3 bases and J lost 6, with 12 bases in between. CDR1 MDHEN and CDR2 SYDVKM come from the germline V gene. CDR3 region: CASSFSLGTQPQHF. DNA for the CDR3: TGTGCCAGCAGTTTTTCCCTAGGGACTCAGCCCCAGCATTTT. Supplemented by reference TRBV28 and TRBJ1-5, the full variable domain reads DVKVTQSSRYLVKRTGEKVFLECVQDMDHENMFWYRQDPGLGLRLIYFSYDVKMKEKGDIPEGYSVSREKKERFSLILESASTNQTSMYLCASSFSLGTQPQHFGDGTRLSIL.

The chain combines TRBV9 with TRBJ1-2; 7 bases match TRBD1. The CDR3 has 17 residues. The V segment lost 4 bases and the J segment 7 bases; nucleotides outside the gene matches: 19. Germline V CDR1 and CDR2: SGDLS, YYNGEE. CDR3 sequence (DNA): TGTGCCAGCAGCCCGAGGGCAGGAGACAGGGTACAGTCTGGCTACACCTTC. This codes for CASSPRAGDRVQSGYTF.

The V call is TRBV7-8, the J call TRBJ2-7; 11 nucleotides align to TRBD1. The length of the CDR3 is 17 residues. Germline V gives CDR1 SGHVS, CDR2 FQNEAQ. V shed 5 bases and J 3 bases; nucleotides not matched to a gene: 12. CDR3 region: CASSVSRRGTGGYEQYF. CDR3 coding DNA: TGTGCCAGCAGCGTCAGTAGGAGGGGGACAGGGGGCTACGAGCAGTACTTC.

DNA for the CDR3: TGTGCCAGTAGTATAGGCGCAAGGGGGCTGAGCTATGGCTACACCTTC. It is translated as CASSIGARGLSYGYTF. The chain links TRBV19 to TRBJ1-2, with 7 bases matching TRBD1. The germline gives CDR1 LNHDA, CDR2 SQIVND (reference sequence). The CDR3 loop spans 16 amino acids. The J segment lost 4 bases and the V segment lost 1 base, leaving 9 bases of the junction unmatched. The full variable domain, with the rest looked up from reference TRBV19 and TRBJ1-2, is DGGITQSPKYLFRKEGQNVTLSCEQNLNHDAMYWYRQDPGQGLRLIYYSQIVNDFQKGDIAEGYSVSREKKESFPLTVTSAQKNPTAFYLCASSIGARGLSYGYTFGSGTRLTVV.

This chain uses TRBV19 with TRBJ2-5; 10 bases match TRBD2. Germline-derived CDR1 and CDR2 are LNHDA and SQIVND (reference sequence). The J segment lost 2 bases and the V segment lost 5 bases, leaving 11 bases of the junction unmatched. This CDR3 is built from 17 residues. CDR3 in DNA: TGTGCCAGTAGTCGTGGCCTAGCGGGAGAAGGGCAAGAGACCCAGTACTTC. This codes for CASSRGLAGEGQETQYF. Based on the CDR3 plus reference TRBV19 and TRBJ2-5, the full variable domain is DGGITQSPKYLFRKEGQNVTLSCEQNLNHDAMYWYRQDPGQGLRLIYYSQIVNDFQKGDIAEGYSVSREKKESFPLTVTSAQKNPTAFYLCASSRGLAGEGQETQYFGPGTRLLVL.

The chain recombines TRBV12-3 or TRBV12-4 with TRBJ1-2; D remains ambiguous. Trimming took off 1 base at V and 4 bases at J, with 7 bases between the two ends. This CDR3 region has 13 residues. CDR3 loop: CASSLVLGYGYTF. CDR3 nucleotides: TGTGCCAGCAGTTTAGTTCTGGGCTATGGCTACACCTTC.

The CDR3 nucleotides are TGTGCCAGCAGTGGAAACGACAATCAGCCCCAGCATTTT. Translating it yields CASSGNDNQPQHF. The chain couples TRBV27 to TRBJ1-5; D not resolved. The CDR3 runs to 13 residues. Trimming removed 5 bases at V and 3 bases at J, with 8 bases between. Germline-derived CDR1 and CDR2 are MNHEY and SMNVEV (reference sequence).

V gene TRBV30 combines with J gene TRBJ1-2; 7 nucleotides agree with TRBD1. The length of the CDR3 is 13 residues. Germline trimming cut 3 bases from V and 6 bases from J; bases unmatched to any gene: 7. Germline CDR1 GTSNPN, CDR2 SVGIG (reference sequence). CDR3 nucleotides: TGTGCCTGGAGGGGAGACAGGGACCATGGCTACACCTTC. It encodes CAWRGDRDHGYTF.

V is TRBV18 and J is TRBJ1-2; the match to TRBD1 covers 7 bases. Germline CDR1 reads KGHSH; CDR2 reads LQKENI. V lost 3 bases, J lost 2 bases, and 9 bases stayed unmatched. This CDR3 has 16 residues. CDR3 protein: CASSPIRDSKNYGYTF. CDR3 nucleotides: TGTGCCAGCTCACCGATCCGGGACAGTAAAAACTATGGCTACACCTTC.

The CDR3 spells CASSLPGDSPNQPQHF. CDR3 nucleotides: TGTGCCAGCAGTCTCCCCGGGGACAGCCCAAATCAGCCCCAGCATTTT. This rearrangement joins TRBV28 to TRBJ1-5; 7 positions agree with TRBD1. Germline-derived CDR1 and CDR2 are MDHEN and SYDVKM. The CDR3 spans 16 residues. Trimming cost V 5 bases and J 4 bases; bases outside gene matches: 11. Based on the CDR3 plus reference TRBV28 and TRBJ1-5, the full variable domain is DVKVTQSSRYLVKRTGEKVFLECVQDMDHENMFWYRQDPGLGLRLIYFSYDVKMKEKGDIPEGYSVSREKKERFSLILESASTNQTSMYLCASSLPGDSPNQPQHFGDGTRLSIL.

This clone was recorded once. The V call is TRBV21-1, the J call TRBJ2-2; the table names TRBD1, a call not compared with the DNA. TRBV21-1 is deemed a pseudogene. This CDR3 spans 15 amino acids. The CDR3 DNA is TGTGCCAGCAGCAAAGGTGAACAGGGGTCCGGGGAGCTGTTTTTT. It encodes CASSKGEQGSGELFF.

The chain is built from TRBV10-3 and TRBJ2-2; D tentatively reads TRBD1 or TRBD2 (5 bases each). Germline CDR1 and CDR2: ENHRY and SYGVKD. The CDR3 totals 15 residues. Trimming removed 6 bases at V and 8 bases at J, with 19 bases between. The CDR3 DNA reads as TGTGCCATCAGGGTCCGGGACCTCCCGAGGGGGGAGCTGTTTTTT. Its translation: CAIRVRDLPRGELFF.